A single sample is the source of the 31 T cell receptor beta chains below, sequenced in a study of shared clonotypes between healthy human individuals. Data came from immunoSEQ multiplex PCR; TCRdb stores just in-frame clones and leaves some out. The data show about 2.3 million clones, with under 95% seen just once and about 0.41% held by the top ten. Material for sequencing was naive CD4+ T cells from PBMCs. Subset indicated: CD45RA+ positively selected. The receptors come from a man aged 18 to 29 in good health. Some clones in this sample may be carry-over from other donors' samples.

This chain joins TRBV4-2 and TRBJ2-1; 14 bases fit TRBD2. The CDR3 spans 15 residues. The germline gives CDR1 LGHNA, CDR2 YNFKEQ. J was trimmed by 12 bases and V by 0 bases; bases with no gene match: 4. The DNA of the CDR3 is TGTGCCAGCAGCCAAGAAGGACTAGCGGGAGGTACGCAGTTCTTC. As protein: CASSQEGLAGGTQFF.

Only one count was recorded for this clone. The same CDR3 also results from other DNA sequences found in this sample. V usage is TRBV19 and J usage is TRBJ2-5; 12 nucleotides agree with TRBD1. This CDR3 has 13 amino acids. Germline trimming cut 8 bases from V and 5 bases from J; bases unmatched to any gene: 3. Germline V gives CDR1 LNHDA, CDR2 SQIVND (reference sequence). The CDR3 DNA sequence: TGTGCCAGTCGGGACAGGGGGCAGGAGACCCAGTACTTC. This sequence encodes CASRDRGQETQYF.

The chain employs TRBV27 and TRBJ1-2, with unresolved D. This CDR3 region has 12 residues. The germline V gene has CDR1 MNHEY and CDR2 SMNVEV (reference sequence). As DNA, the CDR3 is TGTGGGTCTCGGGGTTTAGACTATGGCTACACCTTC. It yields the protein CGSRGLDYGYTF.

The chain is built from TRBV28 and TRBJ2-3, with 7 positions matching TRBD2. The CDR3 totals 15 residues. Germline CDR1 is MDHEN and CDR2 is SYDVKM. Trimming removed 7 bases from V and 0 bases from J; junction bases left unmatched: 7. This CDR3 is CASKDQRGSTDTQYF. CDR3 coding DNA: TGTGCCAGCAAGGACCAGCGGGGAAGCACAGATACGCAGTATTTT. Complete variable domain (other parts from reference TRBV28 and TRBJ2-3): DVKVTQSSRYLVKRTGEKVFLECVQDMDHENMFWYRQDPGLGLRLIYFSYDVKMKEKGDIPEGYSVSREKKERFSLILESASTNQTSMYLCASKDQRGSTDTQYFGPGTRLTVL.

The chain links TRBV6-6 to TRBJ1-1; 12 bases are a match to TRBD1. Germline-derived CDR1 and CDR2 are MNHNY and SVGAGI (reference sequence). CDR3 length: 15 residues. V lost 4 bases, J lost 3 bases, and 3 bases stayed unmatched. The CDR3 DNA is TGTGCCAGCAGTTTGGGGGACAGGGGGCACACTGAAGCTTTCTTT. This codes for CASSLGDRGHTEAFF.

The chain uses TRBV5-1 and TRBJ2-5, with TRBD2 matching over 8 bases. This CDR3 region has 16 residues. CDR1 is SGHRS and CDR2 is YFSETQ in the germline V gene. V gave up 1 base and J gave up 4 bases; unmatched junction bases: 9. The CDR3 DNA reads TGCGCCAGCAGCTTGATCCCAGCGGGAGCCGGAGAGACCCAGTACTTC. As protein: CASSLIPAGAGETQYF.

The rearrangement uses TRBV11-2 and TRBJ1-1; 7 bases align to TRBD1. V shed 3 bases, J shed 0 bases, and the junction held 7 bases outside the gene matches. The germline CDR1 and CDR2 sequences are SGHAT and FQNNGV. CDR3 length: 16 amino acids. For the CDR3, the DNA is TGTGCCAGCAGCTTGCGACAGGGCCCGGTGAACACTGAAGCTTTCTTT. It yields the protein CASSLRQGPVNTEAFF.

The chain is built from TRBV27 and TRBJ1-5; D might be TRBD1 (6 bases). This CDR3 has 15 amino acids. Trimming pared 1 base from V and 2 bases from J, leaving 9 bases between. CDR1 and CDR2 from the germline V gene are MNHEY and SMNVEV (reference sequence). Here the CDR3 reads CASSLFAGGNQPQHF. The DNA of the CDR3 is TGTGCCAGCAGTTTATTCGCAGGGGGCAATCAGCCCCAGCATTTT.

This clone showed up just a few times. The same CDR3 also results from other DNA sequences found in this sample. The genes are TRBV29-1 and TRBJ1-1; D not resolved. The CDR3 runs to 13 residues. Looked up from germline, CDR1 is SQVTM and CDR2 is ANQGSEA. Trimming left V 4 bases short and J 1 base short, with 10 bases between. CDR3 sequence reads: CSVVGRANTEAFF. The CDR3 DNA sequence: TGCAGCGTTGTAGGGCGAGCGAACACTGAAGCTTTCTTT.

The chain joins TRBV5-1 to TRBJ2-3, with TRBD1 matching over 8 bases. Germline V gene data show CDR1 as SGHRS and CDR2 as YFSETQ. The CDR3 has 14 residues. Trimming cost V 4 bases and J 9 bases; bases outside gene matches: 10. CDR3 sequence reads: CASSPGQGVRTQYF. CDR3 nucleotides: TGCGCCAGCAGCCCAGGACAGGGAGTTAGGACGCAGTATTTT.

J is TRBJ2-7 and V is TRBV18; TRBD1 might be the D (6 bases). Germline V lookup: CDR1 KGHSH, CDR2 LQKENI. The CDR3 loop spans 15 amino acids. Trimming shortened V by 5 bases and J by 5 bases, and 19 bases separated the two germline ends. This CDR3 is CASSARGRPNDEQYF. The CDR3 DNA follows: TGTGCCAGCTCAGCCAGGGGACGCCCCAATGACGAGCAGTACTTC. Supplemented by reference TRBV18 and TRBJ2-7, the full variable domain reads NAGVMQNPRHLVRRRGQEARLRCSPMKGHSHVYWYRQLPEEGLKFMVYLQKENIIDESGMPKERFSAEFPKEGPSILRIQQVVRGDSAAYFCASSARGRPNDEQYFGPGTRLTVT.

The chain couples TRBV28 to TRBJ2-7; TRBD1 agrees at 8 bases. J gave up 6 bases and V 5 bases, and 12 bases lay outside the gene matches. This CDR3 contains 15 residues. Germline V CDR1 and CDR2: MDHEN, SYDVKM. This chain's CDR3 is CASSPGQVGPGEQYF. The CDR3, as DNA: TGTGCCAGCAGTCCGGGACAGGTCGGTCCTGGCGAGCAGTACTTC. The variable domain in full, with the rest retrieved from reference TRBV28 and TRBJ2-7, is DVKVTQSSRYLVKRTGEKVFLECVQDMDHENMFWYRQDPGLGLRLIYFSYDVKMKEKGDIPEGYSVSREKKERFSLILESASTNQTSMYLCASSPGQVGPGEQYFGPGTRLTVT.

This sequence joins TRBV5-1 and TRBJ1-1, with D hard to call. The V end lost 4 bases, the J end lost 1 base, and 11 bases lay between the germline ends. This CDR3 contains 14 residues. Germline V gene lookup returns CDR1 SGHRS and CDR2 YFSETQ. In nucleotides, the CDR3 is TGCGCCAGCAGCGCCCAGGCGGGGAACACTGAAGCTTTCTTT. Translation: CASSAQAGNTEAFF.

This rearrangement joins TRBV11-1 to TRBJ1-3, with D hard to call. Germline V gene lookup returns CDR1 SGHAT and CDR2 FQDESV (reference sequence). With 4 bases removed from V and 3 bases from J, the gap between germline ends came to 10 bases. CDR3 length equals 14 residues. The CDR3 DNA is TGTGCCAGCAGCTCAGGCCCCCTTGGAAACACCATATATTTT. Protein sequence: CASSSGPLGNTIYF.

The chain recombines TRBV30 with TRBJ2-7; 13 bases line up with TRBD2. V lost 2 bases and J lost 6; bases outside the gene matches: 7. Looked up from germline, CDR1 is GTSNPN and CDR2 is SVGIG (reference sequence). CDR3 length equals 15 residues. The CDR3 loop is CAWSPTSGRAREQYF. In DNA form, the CDR3 reads TGTGCCTGGAGTCCCACTAGCGGGAGGGCCCGCGAGCAGTACTTC.

The chain carries TRBV2 and TRBJ2-5; D gene ambiguous. In germline, CDR1 is SNHLY, CDR2 FYNNEI. V dropped 0 bases and J dropped 2 bases, with 10 bases sitting between them. The CDR3 runs to 15 residues. The CDR3 reads CASSEALVGQETQYF. CDR3 coding DNA: TGTGCCAGCAGTGAAGCGCTGGTGGGGCAAGAGACCCAGTACTTC.

The V gene is TRBV5-1, the J gene TRBJ1-2; no definite D call. CDR1 is SGHRS and CDR2 is YFSETQ in the germline V gene. The CDR3 has 14 amino acids. V was trimmed by 4 bases and J by 5 bases, leaving 15 bases between them. This CDR3 is CASSRTELGYGYTF. In DNA, the CDR3 is TGCGCCAGCAGCCGTACGGAGCTTGGGTATGGCTACACCTTC.

Here the CDR3 reads CACLYWQRNEKLFF. The CDR3 DNA reads as TGTGCCTGTTTATATTGGCAGAGAAATGAAAAACTGTTTTTT. This chain joins TRBV30 and TRBJ1-4, with D unresolved. V dropped 6 bases and J dropped 5 bases, with 16 bases sitting between them. The CDR3 spans 14 residues. Germline V lookup: CDR1 GTSNPN, CDR2 SVGIG (reference sequence).

This chain joins TRBV9 and TRBJ2-2; 9 nucleotides align to TRBD2. The CDR3 extends over 19 amino acids. V trimming: 5 bases; J trimming: 3 bases; junction bases outside the gene matches: 17. CDR1 SGDLS and CDR2 YYNGEE come from the germline V gene. The CDR3 DNA is TGTGCCAGCAGTGAAGAGGGCGTCCGTCCTAGCGGGGACACCGGGGAGCTGTTTTTT. Amino acid sequence: CASSEEGVRPSGDTGELFF. The variable domain in full, completed from reference TRBV9 and TRBJ2-2, reads DSGVTQTPKHLITATGQRVTLRCSPRSGDLSVYWYQQSLDQGLQFLIQYYNGEERAKGNILERFSAQQFPDLHSELNLSSLELGDSALYFCASSEEGVRPSGDTGELFFGEGSRLTVL.

Comments on this clone: Distinct nucleotide sequences in the sample also encode this CDR3. The chain carries TRBV6-1 and TRBJ1-1; 7 nucleotides match TRBD1. This CDR3 region has 14 residues. CDR1 and CDR2 from the germline V gene are MNHNS and SASEGT. V trimming: 3 bases; J trimming: 0 bases; junction bases outside the gene matches: 1. The DNA of the CDR3 is TGTGCCAGCAGTGAGACAGGGATGAACACTGAAGCTTTCTTT. This sequence encodes CASSETGMNTEAFF.

The chain employs TRBV11-2 and TRBJ1-1, with unresolved D. In germline, CDR1 is SGHAT, CDR2 FQNNGV. V lost 2 bases to trimming and J lost 4 bases, with 8 bases between them. The CDR3 has 13 residues. The CDR3 nucleotides are TGTGCCAGCAGCTTACTCCTGGGCACTGAAGCTTTCTTT. Amino acid sequence: CASSLLLGTEAFF.

The rearrangement uses TRBV5-8 and TRBJ1-1; 9 nucleotides match TRBD1. Germline assignment: CDR1 SGHTS and CDR2 YDEGEE. J gave up 10 bases and V 4 bases, and 11 bases lay outside the gene matches. This CDR3 region has 14 residues. This chain's CDR3 is CASSRNRDRVAAFF. The CDR3 DNA follows: TGTGCCAGCAGCAGAAACCGGGACAGGGTGGCAGCTTTCTTT.

The chain is built from TRBV5-1 and TRBJ2-5; a weak D match, TRBD1 (7 bases). The CDR3 consists of 14 residues. V was shortened by 3 bases and J by 5 bases, with 14 bases between the two germline ends. CDR1 and CDR2 from the germline V gene are SGHRS and YFSETQ. This chain's CDR3 is CASSSEGARETQYF. The CDR3 nucleotides read TGCGCCAGCAGCTCGGAGGGGGCGCGGGAGACCCAGTACTTC.

V usage is TRBV5-5 and J usage is TRBJ1-2, with 11 bases that match TRBD1. CDR1 and CDR2 from the germline V gene are SGHKS and YYEKEE (reference sequence). With V trimmed by 5 bases and J by 5 bases, 11 bases remained unmatched. This CDR3 spans 16 amino acids. The CDR3 here is CASSSGQGALFYGYTF. The CDR3 DNA reads TGTGCCAGCAGTTCCGGACAGGGGGCTTTGTTTTATGGCTACACCTTC.

This clone was found once. The chain is built from TRBV7-2 and TRBJ2-7, with D perhaps TRBD1 or TRBD2 (5 bases each). Between the trimmed V and J ends, which lost 1 base and 3 bases, there was a span of 22 bases. The CDR3 runs to 18 residues. Germline V gives CDR1 SGHTA, CDR2 FQGNSA. Written as DNA, the CDR3 is TGTGCCAGCAGCTTAGTTTATGGCCGGGGCAGGAGAAACTACGAGCAGTACTTC. Amino acid sequence: CASSLVYGRGRRNYEQYF. The full variable domain, rest sourced from reference TRBV7-2 and TRBJ2-7, is GAGVSQSPSNKVTEKGKDVELRCDPISGHTALYWYRQSLGQGLEFLIYFQGNSAPDKSGLPSDRFSAERTGGSVSTLTIQRTQQEDSAVYLCASSLVYGRGRRNYEQYFGPGTRLTVT.

The chain employs TRBV10-3 and TRBJ1-5, with unresolved D. Germline assignment: CDR1 ENHRY and CDR2 SYGVKD. The CDR3 contains 13 residues. Trimming removed 6 bases at V and 1 base at J, with 7 bases between. In nucleotides, the CDR3 is TGTGCCATCAGGATGGACAGCAATCAGCCCCAGCATTTT. Translating gives CAIRMDSNQPQHF.

The J gene is TRBJ2-1, the V gene TRBV19, with D unresolved. The CDR3 sequence is 16 residues long. Trimming left V 5 bases short and J 0 bases short, with 14 bases between. CDR1 and CDR2 (germline): LNHDA, SQIVND (reference sequence). The CDR3 loop reads CASSGRTPSSYNEQFF. The CDR3 DNA follows: TGTGCCAGTAGTGGAAGGACGCCCAGCTCCTACAATGAGCAGTTCTTC.

The gene calls are TRBV6-1 and TRBJ1-5, with no clear D. The CDR3 is 15 amino acids. Trimming took 2 bases from V and 3 from J, leaving 11 bases between them. Germline V gene sequence: CDR1 MNHNS, CDR2 SASEGT. CDR3 amino acids: CASSERSGYNQPQHF. In DNA, the CDR3 is TGTGCCAGCAGTGAAAGGTCGGGGTACAATCAGCCCCAGCATTTT.

This chain uses TRBV5-1 with TRBJ1-5; 7 positions match TRBD1. The CDR3 loop spans 15 amino acids. Trimming cost V 1 base and J 7 bases; bases outside gene matches: 8. Germline V lookup: CDR1 SGHRS, CDR2 YFSETQ. This CDR3 is CASSLRSGGLQPQHF. CDR3 coding DNA: TGCGCCAGCAGCTTGCGGTCAGGGGGGTTACAGCCCCAGCATTTT.

This chain connects TRBV4-2 to TRBJ1-5, with 8 bases identical to TRBD1. The germline gives CDR1 LGHNA, CDR2 YNFKEQ. CDR3 length: 16 amino acids. J gave up 5 bases and V 1 base, and 7 bases lay outside the gene matches. The CDR3 loop reads CASSQGRGRGDQPQHF. CDR3 nucleotide sequence: TGTGCCAGCAGCCAAGGCAGGGGGCGAGGAGATCAGCCCCAGCATTTT.

The J gene is TRBJ1-5, the V gene TRBV30, with D perhaps matching TRBD1 (5 bases). This CDR3 contains 15 residues. Germline V gene lookup returns CDR1 GTSNPN and CDR2 SVGIG (reference sequence). Between the trimmed V and J ends, which lost 2 bases and 0 bases, there was a span of 11 bases. The CDR3 reads CAWSRGYYSNQPQHF. As DNA, the CDR3 is TGTGCCTGGAGTCGGGGCTACTATAGCAATCAGCCCCAGCATTTT. The full variable domain, its missing parts supplied by reference TRBV30 and TRBJ1-5, is SQTIHQWPATLVQPVGSPLSLECTVEGTSNPNLYWYRQAAGRGLQLLFYSVGIGQISSEVPQNLSASRPQDRQFILSSKKLLLSDSGFYLCAWSRGYYSNQPQHFGDGTRLSIL.